Below are 32 T cell receptor beta chains sequenced from a single sample in a study of blood T cell repertoires in COVID-19. TCRdb's copy holds only in-frame clones and misses some; the assay was immunoSEQ multiplex PCR. This sample yields about 110,000 clones, of which about 90% are seen a single time; around 1.1% belongs to the top ten. Source material: peripheral blood. The receptors derive from a human donor in a cohort sampled during active COVID-19.

The gene calls are TRBV9 and TRBJ2-7; 9 bases fit TRBD2. The CDR3 is 15 residues long. CDR1 SGDLS and CDR2 YYNGEE come from the germline V gene. V was pared by 3 bases and J by 5 bases, with 9 bases of the junction left unmatched. The CDR3 bases are TGTGCCAGCAGCGCGGCGGGGGGGCGCGTCAACGAGCAGTACTTC. This sequence encodes CASSAAGGRVNEQYF. Together with reference TRBV9 and TRBJ2-7, the CDR3 gives the full variable domain: DSGVTQTPKHLITATGQRVTLRCSPRSGDLSVYWYQQSLDQGLQFLIQYYNGEERAKGNILERFSAQQFPDLHSELNLSSLELGDSALYFCASSAAGGRVNEQYFGPGTRLTVT.

The V call is TRBV18, the J call TRBJ2-3; TRBD2 aligns across 9 bases. CDR3 length: 15 amino acids. The V segment lost 5 bases and the J segment 1 base; nucleotides outside the gene matches: 4. CDR1 KGHSH and CDR2 LQKENI come from the germline V gene. CDR3 in amino acids: CASSAKRGGTDTQYF. CDR3 bases: TGTGCCAGCTCAGCTAAGCGGGGGGGCACAGATACGCAGTATTTT.

This CDR3 is CASSQEVKGDKKYF. The DNA for the CDR3 is TGCGCCAGCAGCCAAGAGGTTAAGGGGGATAAGAAGTATTTT. The rearrangement joins TRBV4-3 to TRBJ2-3, with D perhaps TRBD1 (6 bases). The CDR3 is 14 residues long. Trimming removed 0 bases from V and 13 bases from J, with 17 bases in between. From germline, CDR1 is LGHNA and CDR2 YSLEER.

The V call is TRBV5-8, the J call TRBJ1-3, with TRBD1 identical over 9 bases. The CDR3 contains 12 residues. Trimming took 8 bases from V and 11 from J; bases not matched to a gene: 8. The germline CDR1 and CDR2 sequences are SGHTS and YDEGEE. This chain's CDR3 is CASYRQGGAIYF. The CDR3 DNA reads as TGTGCCAGTTACCGACAGGGGGGAGCCATATATTTT.

V is TRBV27 and J is TRBJ1-2; D not certain. Germline V lookup: CDR1 MNHEY, CDR2 SMNVEV (reference sequence). The CDR3 runs 14 residues. Between the trimmed V and J ends, which lost 3 bases and 7 bases, there was a span of 15 bases. CDR3: CASSFASPASGYTF. The CDR3 region has the DNA TGTGCCAGCAGTTTTGCGAGCCCCGCGAGTGGCTACACCTTC.

V usage is TRBV5-6 and J usage is TRBJ1-2, with 9 nucleotides matching TRBD1. Germline assignment: CDR1 SGHDT and CDR2 YYEEEE. This CDR3 region has 15 residues. The V and J ends lost 2 bases and 4 bases, in that order; junction bases with no gene match: 6. CDR3 residues: CASSLPGQGSYGYTF. Here the CDR3 DNA reads TGTGCCAGCAGCTTACCGGGACAGGGATCCTATGGCTACACCTTC.

The V and J genes are TRBV4-2 and TRBJ2-1; 7 nucleotides align to TRBD1. The trim removed 2 bases at V and 6 bases at J, leaving 7 bases unmatched. This CDR3 region has 15 residues. CDR1 is LGHNA, CDR2 YNFKEQ, per germline. The CDR3 nucleotides are TGTGCCAGCAGCCAATTTTGGACAGGACGCAATGAGCAGTTCTTC. The encoded protein is CASSQFWTGRNEQFF.

A note on this clone: At one of its ends the junction is not consistent with the germline gene, which may arise from a read error. The chain employs TRBV6-5 and TRBJ1-2; 7 bases agree with TRBD1. The germline gives CDR1 MNHEY, CDR2 SVGAGI. This CDR3 is built from 11 residues. The CDR3 reads CASSTATGVFF. CDR3 DNA sequence: TGTGCCAGCAGTACCGCCACAGGGGTTTTTTTC.

The chain links TRBV28 to TRBJ1-5; a possible D gene is TRBD1 (6 bases). Trimming removed 5 bases from V and 3 bases from J, with 11 bases in between. From germline, CDR1 is MDHEN and CDR2 SYDVKM. This CDR3 has 14 residues. CDR3 coding DNA: TGTGCCAGCAGTAAAAGGGGGTTCAATCAGCCCCAGCATTTT. Translating it yields CASSKRGFNQPQHF. Using reference TRBV28 and TRBJ1-5 for the parts outside the CDR3, the full variable domain is DVKVTQSSRYLVKRTGEKVFLECVQDMDHENMFWYRQDPGLGLRLIYFSYDVKMKEKGDIPEGYSVSREKKERFSLILESASTNQTSMYLCASSKRGFNQPQHFGDGTRLSIL.

Regarding this clone: A read error may produce the germline difference seen at one junction end. The chain recombines TRBV3-1 (or the pseudogene TRBV3-2) with TRBJ1-1, with D hard to call. The CDR3 covers 13 residues. Germline-derived CDR1 and CDR2 are LGHDT and YNNKEL (reference sequence). The CDR3 protein is CASSQDGNSEAFF. The CDR3 coding sequence is TGTGCCAGCAGCCAGGACGGGAACTCTGAAGCTTTCTTT.

J is TRBJ2-7 and V is TRBV24-1; 12 bases line up with TRBD2. Trimming cost V 4 bases and J 3 bases; bases outside gene matches: 6. The CDR3 totals 16 residues. CDR1 is KGHDR, CDR2 SFDVKD, per germline. This CDR3 is CATSESGLAGNYEQYF. CDR3 coding DNA: TGTGCCACCAGTGAATCCGGACTAGCGGGAAACTACGAGCAGTACTTC.

This chain uses TRBV28 with TRBJ2-1; D might be TRBD2 (6 bases). Trimming cost V 5 bases and J 5 bases, with 16 bases left between them. The CDR3 is 15 residues long. The germline gives CDR1 MDHEN, CDR2 SYDVKM. CDR3 DNA: TGTGCCAGCAGTCGCCCTTGGGGGGAAGACAATGAGCAGTTCTTC. Translated: CASSRPWGEDNEQFF. The entire variable domain, with the rest obtained from reference TRBV28 and TRBJ2-1, is as follows: DVKVTQSSRYLVKRTGEKVFLECVQDMDHENMFWYRQDPGLGLRLIYFSYDVKMKEKGDIPEGYSVSREKKERFSLILESASTNQTSMYLCASSRPWGEDNEQFFGPGTRLTVL.

This chain uses TRBV19 with TRBJ1-1, with D possibly being TRBD1 (6 bases). The CDR3 is 14 amino acids. Per germline, CDR1 LNHDA and CDR2 SQIVND (reference sequence). V lost 3 bases and J 0 bases, leaving 8 bases between the germline ends. As DNA, the CDR3 is TGTGCCAGTAGTATTGGGGGCCTGAACACTGAAGCTTTCTTT. Its protein product is CASSIGGLNTEAFF.

This clone appeared a single time. The chain combines TRBV20-1 with TRBJ2-1; D remains unclear. CDR1 and CDR2 from the germline V gene are DFQATT and SNEGSKA (reference sequence). Trimming took 3 bases from V and 3 from J, leaving 9 bases between them. The CDR3 contains 13 residues. Here the CDR3 reads CSASSLIYNEQFF. The CDR3 DNA reads as TGCAGTGCTAGTTCCCTTATCTACAATGAGCAGTTCTTC.

The rearrangement joins TRBV2 to TRBJ2-5, with a possible D match to TRBD2 (7 bases). Germline lookup yields CDR1 SNHLY and CDR2 FYNNEI. This CDR3 contains 13 residues. The CDR3 loop reads CSREGEGRETQYF. The CDR3 nucleotides are TGTTCCCGAGAGGGGGAGGGTAGGGAGACCCAGTACTTC.

V is TRBV5-1 and J is TRBJ1-5, with D perhaps matching TRBD1 (5 bases). The V end lost 2 bases, the J end lost 6 bases, and 15 bases lay between the germline ends. There are 15 residues in the CDR3. From germline, CDR1 is SGHRS and CDR2 YFSETQ. The CDR3 region is CASSFTGDRGQPQHF. DNA of the CDR3: TGCGCCAGCAGCTTTACGGGGGATCGTGGTCAGCCCCAGCATTTT.

The chain combines TRBV2 with TRBJ1-2; 11 bases line up with TRBD1. CDR1 SNHLY and CDR2 FYNNEI come from the germline V gene. V dropped 2 bases and J dropped 5; count of bases not matched to a gene: 4. This CDR3 spans 15 amino acids. As DNA, the CDR3 is TGTGCCAGCAGTGAAATCGGGACAGGGGGTTATGGCTACACCTTC. Translation gives CASSEIGTGGYGYTF.

The gene calls are TRBV19 and TRBJ1-1, with 8 positions matching TRBD1. In germline, CDR1 is LNHDA, CDR2 SQIVND (reference sequence). CDR3 length: 14 residues. Trimming removed 4 bases from V and 4 bases from J; junction bases left unmatched: 5. This CDR3 reads CASSTQGGGTEAFF. Written as DNA, the CDR3 is TGTGCCAGTAGTACACAGGGGGGGGGCACTGAAGCTTTCTTT.

The chain joins TRBV20-1 to TRBJ2-5; 7 bases align to TRBD2. Trimming at V came to 3 bases and at J to 5 bases, leaving 21 bases not matched to a gene. Germline V gene sequence: CDR1 DFQATT, CDR2 SNEGSKA (reference sequence). The CDR3 is 18 amino acids. The CDR3 is CSASQMPPGAGDAETQYF. CDR3 coding DNA: TGCAGTGCTAGTCAAATGCCCCCCGGGGCGGGAGACGCGGAGACCCAGTACTTC.

CDR3 nucleotide sequence: TGTGCCAGCATCCGAACCGGAGCGGAGAGTGAGCAGTTCTTC. Translated, it gives CASIRTGAESEQFF. The rearrangement joins TRBV11-2 to TRBJ2-1; D is perhaps TRBD2 (5 bases). This CDR3 is built from 14 residues. V lost 7 bases, J lost 9 bases, and 19 bases lay in between. Germline CDR1 and CDR2: SGHAT and FQNNGV.

The rearrangement joins TRBV19 to TRBJ2-1; a weak D match, TRBD1 (5 bases). The CDR3 covers 14 residues. V lost 6 bases and J lost 3, with 12 bases in between. Germline CDR1 is LNHDA and CDR2 is SQIVND (reference sequence). CDR3 sequence reads: CASSRAKHYNEQFF. The CDR3 DNA follows: TGTGCCAGTAGCAGGGCAAAGCACTACAATGAGCAGTTCTTC.

The chain has TRBV7-9 and TRBJ2-3; no firm D call. CDR1 and CDR2 (germline): SEHNR, FQNEAQ (reference sequence). The CDR3 is 14 residues long. V was trimmed by 1 base and J by 2 bases, leaving 7 bases between them. CDR3 bases: TGTGCCAGCAGCTTAGGCGGCCCCACAGATACGCAGTATTTT. Translated: CASSLGGPTDTQYF.

The rearrangement joins TRBV5-4 to TRBJ1-2; 8 nucleotides line up with TRBD1. Germline V CDR1 and CDR2: SGHNT, YYREEE (reference sequence). With V trimmed by 3 bases and J by 7 bases, 8 bases remained unmatched. The CDR3 consists of 14 residues. CDR3 coding DNA: TGTGCCAGCAGCTGGAGACAGGGGATCAGTGGCTACACCTTC. Translating it yields CASSWRQGISGYTF.

The chain employs TRBV5-8 and TRBJ2-7; possible D gene TRBD2, 5 bases. The V end was cut by 5 bases, the J end by 1 base, with 13 bases between. The CDR3 runs to 14 residues. The germline V gene has CDR1 SGHTS and CDR2 YDEGEE. The CDR3 region is CASSLLSGSYEQYF. Here the CDR3 DNA reads TGTGCCAGCAGTTTACTTTCGGGGTCCTACGAGCAGTACTTC.

The chain combines TRBV6-1 with TRBJ2-3; 14 bases line up with TRBD2. The CDR3 length is 16 residues. Germline-derived CDR1 and CDR2 are MNHNS and SASEGT. V lost 4 bases to trimming and J lost 6 bases; unmatched junction nucleotides: 6. The CDR3 loop reads CASSATSGGALDTQYF. The CDR3 DNA follows: TGTGCCAGCAGTGCGACTAGCGGGGGGGCCTTGGATACGCAGTATTTT.

This chain joins TRBV4-1 and TRBJ2-2; D uncertain. The germline gives CDR1 MGHRA, CDR2 YSYEKL. The CDR3 is made up of 13 amino acids. Deletions cut 1 base from V and 3 bases from J, with 3 bases between. The CDR3 sequence: CASSQVYTGELFF. Written as DNA, the CDR3 is TGCGCCAGCAGCCAAGTATACACCGGGGAGCTGTTTTTT.

CDR3 nucleotide sequence: TGCAGCGTTGCAGCACAGGGGGGAAATGAGCAGTTCTTC. Translating it yields CSVAAQGGNEQFF. V usage is TRBV29-1 and J usage is TRBJ2-1; 8 bases align to TRBD1. The CDR3 consists of 13 residues. Germline V gene lookup returns CDR1 SQVTM and CDR2 ANQGSEA. J gave up 7 bases and V 4 bases, and 6 bases lay outside the gene matches.

This clone occurred once. The V and J genes are TRBV10-3 and TRBJ1-5; D is uncertain. The V and J ends lost 2 bases and 6 bases respectively, with 17 bases between them. Looked up from germline, CDR1 is ENHRY and CDR2 is SYGVKD. There are 16 residues in the CDR3. CDR3 DNA sequence: TGTGCCATCAGTGAGGGCGGGCCAGTTAGAACTCAGCCCCAGCATTTT. It is translated as CAISEGGPVRTQPQHF.

The chain employs TRBV7-2 and TRBJ1-4; TRBD1 might be the D (6 bases). The CDR3 sequence is 13 residues long. Trimming took off 8 bases at V and 5 bases at J, with 12 bases between the two ends. Germline V gene lookup returns CDR1 SGHTA and CDR2 FQGNSA. Here the CDR3 reads CASQGQNNEKLFF. The CDR3 bases are TGTGCCAGCCAGGGGCAGAACAATGAAAAACTGTTTTTT.

The chain carries TRBV11-3 and TRBJ2-1; D unresolved. Germline V gives CDR1 SGHNT, CDR2 YENEEA. Trimming left V 3 bases short and J 10 bases short, with 10 bases between. This CDR3 has 12 residues. This CDR3 is CASSLTSGEQFF. The CDR3 bases are TGTGCCAGCAGCTTGACCTCAGGCGAGCAGTTCTTC.

The chain recombines TRBV9 with TRBJ2-5, with 11 positions matching TRBD1. This CDR3 has 16 amino acids. CDR1 is SGDLS and CDR2 is YYNGEE in the germline V gene. V shed 4 bases, J shed 5 bases, and the junction held 10 bases outside the gene matches. CDR3 in DNA: TGTGCCAGCAGCCCCGACGGACAGGGGGCTCGGGAGACCCAGTACTTC. It codes for CASSPDGQGARETQYF.

This rearrangement joins TRBV11-3 to TRBJ1-6; no reliable D call. Germline assignment: CDR1 SGHNT and CDR2 YENEEA. Trimming left V 3 bases short and J 10 bases short, with 16 bases between. This CDR3 region has 15 residues. The chain's CDR3 is CASSFNPLLGSPLHF. CDR3 in DNA: TGTGCCAGCAGCTTCAACCCACTCTTGGGCTCACCCCTCCACTTT.